This record looks at one T cell receptor (beta chain) sequence and its context. These data are taken from a study of shared clonotypes between healthy human individuals. Study-wide context: Donors, aged 18 to 49, were a couple of women and three men. Donors had three CD4 naive, three CD4 memory, two CD8 naive and one CD8 memory plate apiece.

Authors' methods: Filtering of immunoSEQ junctional sequences could not match full-length read filtering. Profiled with immunoSEQ multiplex PCR; TCRdb holds only in-frame clones, not every one. V and J calls plus clone size are reproduced from that table; the DNA served to infer D and trimming. The sample comprises roughly 770,000 clones, 90% to 98% of which are singletons, and 0.2% to 0.25% rests with the top ten. The CDR3 length is 14 residues. V lost 8 bases and J lost 0; bases outside the gene matches: 5. Germline V CDR1 and CDR2: SNHLY, FYNNEI. It was CD45RO-negative cells, positively selected for CCR7, that made up naive CD8 cells, with terminally differentiated effector memory CD45RA+ cells excluded.

V is TRBV2 and J is TRBJ1-1; TRBD1 matches 8 bases. Material: naive CD8+ T cells sorted from blood. The sequence was obtained from a man aged 25-45 years in good health. Written as DNA, the CDR3 is TGTGCCAGCTACGGACAGGGAATGAACACTGAAGCTTTCTTT. It translates to CASYGQGMNTEAFF.